The 7 T cell receptor beta chains given below trace back to one sample, sequenced in a study of identical twins. TCRdb reprocessed the 5' RACE reads with MiXCR, giving one entry per CDR3 protein. This sample carries hundreds of thousands of distinct CDR3 sequences, 20% to 25% of them seen once, and the ten largest clones take roughly 2.8%. These data were likewise used in another study, on T cells expressing NK-cell markers.

The sequenced sample was CD4+ T cells sorted from blood. The receptors stem from a woman younger than 35 in good health.

This clonotype has just a few counts. CDR3 sequence reads: CASSEWTGEPTDTQYF. The CDR3 nucleotides read TGTGCCAGCAGCGAATGGACAGGGGAGCCCACAGATACGCAGTATTTT. The rearrangement links TRBV7-9 to TRBJ2-3, with TRBD1 matching over 9 bases. J was trimmed by 2 bases and V by 5 bases; bases with no gene match: 8. The germline CDR1 and CDR2 sequences are SEHNR and FQNEAQ (reference sequence). The CDR3 has 16 residues.

This rearrangement joins TRBV7-3 to TRBJ2-2, with 9 positions matching TRBD1. The CDR3 length is 15 residues. J lost 5 bases, V lost 2 bases, and 3 bases had no gene match. The germline V gene encodes CDR1 SGHTA and CDR2 FQGTGA. CDR3 DNA sequence: TGTGCCAGCAGCTTAGGGACAGGGAGGACCGGGGAGCTGTTTTTT. This sequence encodes CASSLGTGRTGELFF.

This chain uses TRBV20-1 with TRBJ2-7, with a weak D call TRBD2 (6 bases). In germline, CDR1 is DFQATT, CDR2 SNEGSKA (reference sequence). V gave up 5 bases and J gave up 0 bases, with 14 bases separating them. CDR3 length equals 14 residues. The CDR3 nucleotides read TGCAGTGCTTCTAGCGCCTCGAGCTCCTACGAGCAGTACTTC. Residues: CSASSASSSYEQYF.

The genes are TRBV2 and TRBJ2-2; 10 bases align to TRBD2. Germline CDR1 and CDR2: SNHLY and FYNNEI. V dropped 2 bases and J dropped 9; count of bases not matched to a gene: 12. The CDR3 has 17 amino acids. The CDR3 loop reads CASSENPSASGSRELFF. The CDR3 DNA follows: TGTGCCAGCAGTGAAAACCCCTCGGCTAGCGGGAGTCGGGAGCTGTTTTTT.

The chain employs TRBV3-1 and TRBJ2-7; 7 bases match TRBD2. The CDR3 extends over 15 amino acids. Trimming took 4 bases from V and 9 from J; bases not matched to a gene: 15. Per germline, CDR1 LGHDT and CDR2 YNNKEL (reference sequence). CDR3 nucleotides: TGTGCCAGCAGCCGGTCGACTAGCCGGGAGGCCACGCAGTACTTC. As protein: CASSRSTSREATQYF.

The CDR3 is CASSQPGRETQYF. The CDR3 region has the DNA TGTGCCAGCAGCCAACCAGGGAGAGAGACCCAGTACTTC. The chain carries TRBV3-1 and TRBJ2-5; possibly TRBD1 or TRBD2 for D (5 bases each). The V gene's germline CDR1 is LGHDT and CDR2 YNNKEL (reference sequence). V was clipped by 2 bases and J by 4 bases, with 8 bases between them. The CDR3 runs to 13 residues.

V gene TRBV18 combines with J gene TRBJ2-1, with a tentative D call TRBD2 (6 bases). Trimming removed 3 bases at V and 2 bases at J, with 11 bases between. CDR1 and CDR2 (germline): KGHSH, LQKENI. The CDR3 spans 15 residues. For the CDR3, the DNA is TGTGCCAGCTCACCTCCGGGGGATCCCTACAATGAGCAGTTCTTC. Translated: CASSPPGDPYNEQFF.